This is a list of T cell receptor beta chains from one sample in a study of vaccination and CD4 T cells after COVID-19. From the PCR reads, TCRdb called clonotypes with MiXCR, one entry per CDR3 protein. The sample records roughly 16,000 distinct CDR3 sequences, about 50% being singletons. Antigen specificity for these receptors is unknown. The sequenced sample was CD4+ T cells from blood, cultured in vitro. Receptors were obtained from a human donor who had recovered from COVID-19. Each CDR3 is given with its conserved first and last residue. A D gene is named only where the DNA matches it firmly. Only part of the rows carry a size: once, few, many, or a class if the clone is expanded.

V	J	length	D	size	CDR3	DNA
TRBV12-3/TRBV12-4	TRBJ1-6	15	.	few	CASRTTGQPNSPLHF	TGTGCCAGCAGGACCACTGGACAGCCCAATTCACCCCTCCACTTT
TRBV19	TRBJ1-1	16	TRBD1	once	CASSFRTGIQNTEAFF	TGTGCCAGTAGTTTCCGGACAGGGATCCAGAACACTGAAGCTTTCTTT
TRBV7-9	TRBJ2-5	14	TRBD1	.	CASSTRQGQETQYF	TGTGCCAGCAGCACCCGACAGGGACAAGAGACCCAGTACTTC
TRBV12-5	TRBJ1-2	14	TRBD1	.	CASGLYDRGGGYTF	TGTGCTAGTGGTTTGTACGACAGGGGCGGTGGCTACACCTTC
TRBV12-3/TRBV12-4	TRBJ1-5	14	TRBD1	.	CASSWTGPNQPQHF	TGTGCCAGCAGCTGGACAGGCCCTAATCAGCCCCAGCATTTT
TRBV15	TRBJ2-3	12	TRBD1	few	CATSLGTGNLYF	TGTGCCACCAGCCTTGGGACAGGCAACCTCTATTTT
TRBV11-1	TRBJ2-1	16	.	once	CASSPSGTNSYNEQFF	TGTGCCAGCAGCCCCAGCGGGACAAACTCCTACAATGAGCAGTTCTTC
TRBV2	TRBJ1-2	13	TRBD1	.	CASRRGDSYGYTF	TGTGCCAGCAGACGGGGGGACAGCTATGGCTACACCTTC
TRBV7-2	TRBJ2-3	15	.	.	CASSVNGERTDTQYF	TGTGCCAGCAGCGTTAACGGGGAGAGAACAGATACGCAGTATTTT
TRBV9	TRBJ2-5	13	TRBD2	.	CASSVIGGETQYF	TGTGCCAGCAGCGTAATCGGGGGGGAGACCCAGTACTTC
TRBV7-2	TRBJ2-3	13	.	.	CASSSIDGSTQYF	TGTGCCAGCAGCTCCATAGATGGGTCCACGCAGTATTTT
TRBV7-2	TRBJ2-2	14	TRBD2	.	CASSALVASGMVFF	TGTGCCAGCAGCGCCCTGGTGGCTAGCGGGATGGTGTTTTTT
TRBV6-1	TRBJ1-5	13	TRBD1	.	CAKGGTGDQPQHF	TGTGCCAAGGGGGGGACAGGGGATCAGCCCCAGCATTTT
TRBV6-1	TRBJ1-2	14	.	.	CASSEAGAPRGYTF	TGTGCCAGCAGTGAAGCGGGGGCCCCACGGGGCTACACCTTC
TRBV6-2/TRBV6-3	TRBJ1-5	14	.	few	CASSYRQVFQPQHF	TGTGCCAGCAGTTACCGACAGGTCTTCCAGCCCCAGCATTTT
TRBV19	TRBJ2-7	14	.	.	CASSIVGRAYEQYF	TGTGCCAGTAGTATTGTGGGCAGGGCCTACGAGCAGTACTTC
TRBV7-2	TRBJ2-6	18	TRBD1	.	CASSPRQGTSSGANVLTF	TGTGCCAGCAGCCCCAGACAGGGGACCTCCTCTGGGGCCAACGTCCTGACTTTC
TRBV6-2/TRBV6-3	TRBJ2-7	12	.	.	CASSSLVYQQYF	TGTGCCAGCAGCTCACTCGTCTACCAGCAGTACTTC
TRBV2	TRBJ1-1	14	.	.	CASNKREMRTEAFF	TGTGCCAGCAATAAACGGGAAATGAGAACTGAAGCTTTCTTT
TRBV7-2	TRBJ2-1	16	TRBD2	.	CASSSSSGSGYNEQFF	TGTGCCAGCAGCTCCTCGAGCGGGAGCGGGTACAATGAGCAGTTCTTC
TRBV9	TRBJ2-5	14	.	.	CASSVAGRQETQYF	TGTGCCAGCAGCGTAGCGGGAAGACAAGAGACCCAGTACTTC
TRBV30	TRBJ1-5	14	.	few	CAWSVKLVNQPQHF	TGTGCCTGGAGTGTTAAATTAGTCAATCAGCCCCAGCATTTT
TRBV19	TRBJ1-5	14	.	.	CASNDPGLGSPQHF	TGTGCCAGCAACGACCCTGGACTGGGATCGCCCCAGCATTTT
TRBV7-8	TRBJ1-2	15	TRBD1	.	CASSTWTGDSRGYTF	TGTGCCAGCAGCACCTGGACAGGGGATTCCCGCGGCTACACCTTC
TRBV7-8	TRBJ1-2	14	TRBD1	few	CASSWDRSNYGYTF	TGTGCCAGCAGCTGGGACAGGAGCAACTATGGCTACACCTTC
TRBV29-1	TRBJ1-2	13	.	.	CSVEDLTRGGYTF	TGCAGCGTTGAAGATCTTACCCGGGGTGGCTACACCTTC
TRBV20-1	TRBJ2-7	14	.	.	CSAYKGGPHYEQYF	TGCAGTGCTTATAAGGGAGGACCTCATTACGAGCAGTACTTC
TRBV20-1	TRBJ1-5	15	TRBD1	.	CSARGTGNSNQPQHF	TGCAGTGCTAGGGGGACAGGGAATAGCAATCAGCCCCAGCATTTT
TRBV6-5	TRBJ1-6	18	.	.	CASSYSVAPSSYNSPLHF	TGTGCCAGCAGTTACTCGGTCGCGCCGAGCTCCTATAATTCACCCCTCCACTTT